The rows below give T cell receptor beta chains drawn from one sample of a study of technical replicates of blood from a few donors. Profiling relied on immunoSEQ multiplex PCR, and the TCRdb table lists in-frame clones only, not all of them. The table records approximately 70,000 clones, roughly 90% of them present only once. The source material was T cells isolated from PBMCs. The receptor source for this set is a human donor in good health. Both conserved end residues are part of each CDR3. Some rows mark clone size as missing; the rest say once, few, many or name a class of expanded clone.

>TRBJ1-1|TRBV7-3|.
CASSGGQGTGAFF
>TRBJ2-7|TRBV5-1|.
CASSLESSYEQYF
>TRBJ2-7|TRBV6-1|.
CASKLGGGVNEQYF
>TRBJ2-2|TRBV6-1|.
CASSLLAGYSGELFF
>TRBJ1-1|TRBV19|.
CASSGGSGNTEAFF
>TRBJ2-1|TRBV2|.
CASSGWEGNEQFF
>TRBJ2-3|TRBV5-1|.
CASSSLAGESDTQYF
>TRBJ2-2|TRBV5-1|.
CASSLDVTSAGELFF
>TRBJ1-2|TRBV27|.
CASSLRRHTIYGYTF
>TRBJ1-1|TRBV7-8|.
CASSLTDRNTEAFF
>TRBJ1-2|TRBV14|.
CASSQLPGQIYGYTF
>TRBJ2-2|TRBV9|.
CASSVARAGQGFTGELFF
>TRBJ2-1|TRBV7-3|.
CASSLGVEQFF
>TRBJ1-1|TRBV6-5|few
CASRTRQGNTEAFF
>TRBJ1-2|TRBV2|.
CASSEGTGHEGYTF
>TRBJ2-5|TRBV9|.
CASSVEGLANIGTQYF
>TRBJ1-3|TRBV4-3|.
CASSQDGVAGNTIYF
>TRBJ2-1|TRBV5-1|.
CASSELTSGSYNEQFF
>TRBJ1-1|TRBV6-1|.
CASSAQGTVTEAFF
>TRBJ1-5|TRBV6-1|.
CASSEFSRDIYQPQHF
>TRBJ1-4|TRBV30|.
CAWSRPGGTNEKLFF
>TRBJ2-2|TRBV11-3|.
CASSLSGGGELFF
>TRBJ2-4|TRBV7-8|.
CASSLEIGTSGSITDIQYF
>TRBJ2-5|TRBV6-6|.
CASGATGVGETQYF
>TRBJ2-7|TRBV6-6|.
CASSLDRQGGYEQYF
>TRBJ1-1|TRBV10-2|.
CASTPDLNTEAFF
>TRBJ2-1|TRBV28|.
CASSFGGGGNEQFF